This T cell receptor (beta chain) was retrieved from a study of blood T cell repertoires in COVID-19. The wider study: Material from acute and convalescent COVID-19 was sourced from the United States, Italy and Spain. From T cells, B-cell-depleted T cells, or PBMCs came the material, which was cDNA or gDNA.

J gave up 7 bases and V 6 bases, and 2 bases lay outside the gene matches. The CDR3 length is 13 residues. Looked up from germline, CDR1 is MNHEY and CDR2 is SVGAGI. Per the authors' pipeline: Using reference gene primer amplification, nucleated cell counts were estimated. Method: immunoSEQ multiplex PCR; TCRdb's copy keeps in-frame clones and lacks some. The DNA was the basis for D and trimming; V, J and clone size are from that table. This table has fewer than 110,000 clones, approximately 90% appearing once. Sequenced: peripheral blood. The chain uses TRBV6-5 and TRBJ2-4; 11 bases are a match to TRBD1. The receptor's source is a woman older than 75 in a cohort sampled during active COVID-19. CDR3 nucleotide sequence: TGTGCCAGCAGCGGGACAGGGGGGAACATTCAGTACTTC. This sequence encodes CASSGTGGNIQYF.